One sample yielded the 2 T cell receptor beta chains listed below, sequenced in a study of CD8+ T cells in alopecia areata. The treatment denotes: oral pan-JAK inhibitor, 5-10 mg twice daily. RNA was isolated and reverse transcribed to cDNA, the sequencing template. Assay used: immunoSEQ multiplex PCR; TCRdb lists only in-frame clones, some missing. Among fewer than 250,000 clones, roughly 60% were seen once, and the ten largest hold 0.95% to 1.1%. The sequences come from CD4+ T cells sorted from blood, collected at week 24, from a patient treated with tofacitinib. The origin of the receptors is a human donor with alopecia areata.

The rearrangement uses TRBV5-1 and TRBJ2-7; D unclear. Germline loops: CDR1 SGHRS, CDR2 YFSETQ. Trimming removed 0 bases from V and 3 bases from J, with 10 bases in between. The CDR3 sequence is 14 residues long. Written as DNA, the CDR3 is TGCGCCAGCAGCTTGGCCGGAGCGAGCTACGAGCAGTACTTC. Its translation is CASSLAGASYEQYF.

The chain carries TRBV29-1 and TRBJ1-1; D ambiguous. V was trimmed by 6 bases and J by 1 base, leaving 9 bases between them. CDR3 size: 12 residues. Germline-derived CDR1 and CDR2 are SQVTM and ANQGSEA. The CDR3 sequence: CSVGDPNTEAFF. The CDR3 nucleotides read TGCAGCGTCGGCGACCCGAACACTGAAGCTTTCTTT.